The clone carrying this T cell receptor beta chain appeared once. No antigen is known for it. The germline gives CDR1 MDHEN, CDR2 SYDVKM. This CDR3 has 14 amino acids. Trimming pared 5 bases from V and 3 bases from J, leaving 11 bases between. Template material for amplifying TCR beta CDR3 regions consisted of RNA transcripts. A first-round RT-PCR of the TCR CDR3 used the HTBI primer set. TCRdb fed the multiplex PCR reads into MiXCR, producing one record per CDR3 protein. The data contain a few hundred thousand distinct CDR3 sequences, around 22% of them singletons. The data stem from a study of T cells in Graves' hyperthyroidism and ophthalmopathy. General study points: Ophthalmopathy was distinguished from stable hyperthyroidism by 13 V-J signatures.

Among ophthalmopathy patients, the Clinical Activity Score reached at least 3, the NOSPECS grade reached at least 4, and duration remained under 3 months. Uncontrolled infection, other autoimmune disease, pregnancy or lactation disqualified patients from enrolment. Out of approximately 10 ml of fresh peripheral blood came the PBMCs. The sequence derives from a young man with Graves' ophthalmopathy. The V call is TRBV28, the J call TRBJ1-5; tentatively, D is TRBD1 (5 bases). The sample taken for sequencing was blood. CDR3 nucleotide sequence: TGTGCCAGCAGTGGGGGGTCGGACAATCAGCCCCAGCATTTT. This translates into CASSGGSDNQPQHF.